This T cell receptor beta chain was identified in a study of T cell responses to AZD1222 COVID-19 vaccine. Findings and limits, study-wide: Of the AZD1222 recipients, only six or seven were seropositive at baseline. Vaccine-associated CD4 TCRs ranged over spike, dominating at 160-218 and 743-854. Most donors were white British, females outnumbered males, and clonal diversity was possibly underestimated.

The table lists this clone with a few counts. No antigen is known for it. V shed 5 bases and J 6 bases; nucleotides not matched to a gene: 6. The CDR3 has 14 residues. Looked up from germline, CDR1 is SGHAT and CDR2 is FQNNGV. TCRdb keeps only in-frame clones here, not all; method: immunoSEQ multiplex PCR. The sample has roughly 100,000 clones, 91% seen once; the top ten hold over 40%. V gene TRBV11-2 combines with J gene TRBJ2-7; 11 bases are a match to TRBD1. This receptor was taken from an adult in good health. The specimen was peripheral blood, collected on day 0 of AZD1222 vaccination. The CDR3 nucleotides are TGTGCCAGCAGCCTGGGACAGGGGGGAATCGAGCAGTACTTC. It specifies CASSLGQGGIEQYF. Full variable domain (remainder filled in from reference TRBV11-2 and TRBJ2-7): EAGVAQSPRYKIIEKRQSVAFWCNPISGHATLYWYQQILGQGPKLLIQFQNNGVVDDSQLPKDRFSAERLKGVDSTLKIQPAKLEDSAVYLCASSLGQGGIEQYFGPGTRLTVT.